This note documents a single T cell receptor beta chain sequence. This sample stems from a study of blood T cell repertoires in COVID-19. For the study at large: Sites in the United States, Italy and Spain provided acute and convalescent COVID-19 samples. Nucleic acid was either cDNA or gDNA, and it came from T cells, B-cell-depleted T cells, or PBMCs.

Trimming cost V 3 bases and J 4 bases, with 12 bases left between them. The germline CDR1 and CDR2 sequences are KGHSH and LQKENI. The CDR3 extends over 14 amino acids. As originally analysed: Reference gene primers were amplified, and this amplification served to estimate nucleated cell counts. TCRdb keeps only in-frame clones here, not all; method: immunoSEQ multiplex PCR. The V and J calls and clone size come from that table; D and trimming were worked out from the DNA. The sample holds some 45,000 clones, roughly 84% seen once. Specimen: peripheral blood. The clonotype comes from an elderly woman with acute or convalescent COVID-19. The genes are TRBV18 and TRBJ1-1; D is perhaps TRBD1 (5 bases). The CDR3 loop is CASSPTGDTTEAFF. DNA for the CDR3: TGTGCCAGCTCACCTACAGGAGATACCACTGAAGCTTTCTTT.